These T cell receptor beta chains were read from a single sample in a study of identical twins. TCRdb fed the 5' RACE reads into MiXCR, producing one record per CDR3 protein. The sample lists under 900,000 distinct CDR3 sequences; about 20% were seen once. A further study also used this sample, focusing on T cells expressing NK-cell markers.

The specimen was PBMCs. All receptors derive from a woman between 18 and 29 years old in good health. Both conserved end residues are part of each CDR3. The D gene is left open where the match is weak. Clone size is not always given. Where it is, it says once, few, many or a class for expanded clones.

D gene	V gene	clone size	J gene	CDR3 DNA	CDR3 protein
NA	TRBV12-3/TRBV12-4	NA	TRBJ2-3	TGTGCCAGCAGCGTCTTAGCCCTTGTTACTACAGATACGCAGTATTTT	CASSVLALVTTDTQYF
NA	TRBV7-8	NA	TRBJ1-3	TGTGCCAGCAGCTTATGGGTATCGGACTCCGGAAACACCATATATTTT	CASSLWVSDSGNTIYF
NA	TRBV7-6	NA	TRBJ2-1	TGTGCCAGCAGCTTAGACCACAATGAGCAGTTCTTC	CASSLDHNEQFF
NA	TRBV6-1	once	TRBJ2-2	TGTGCCATCAGTGGAAGCGCCGGGGTTGATGACACCGGGGAGCTGTTTTTT	CAISGSAGVDDTGELFF
NA	TRBV20-1	many	TRBJ2-3	TGCAGTGCTCTGAGAGGAGATACGCAGTATTTT	CSALRGDTQYF
NA	TRBV7-9	NA	TRBJ1-2	TGTGCCAGCAGCTTAGGTGACACCCACGGGGGCTACACCTTC	CASSLGDTHGGYTF
NA	TRBV25-1	NA	TRBJ2-5	TGTGCCAGCAGTGAACGGACTGGAAAAGAGACCCAGTACTTC	CASSERTGKETQYF
TRBD1	TRBV24-1	few	TRBJ2-1	TGTGCCACCAGTGCTAACAGGGGCAGGGGCAATGAGCAGTTCTTC	CATSANRGRGNEQFF
NA	TRBV2	NA	TRBJ2-2	TGTGCCAGCACATTGGACAGGAACACCGGGGAGCTGTTTTTT	CASTLDRNTGELFF
TRBD1	TRBV7-6	few	TRBJ1-1	TGTGCCAGCAGCTTAGGAAGTCCGAGACAGGGGGCTCCTACGAAAATGAACACTGAAGCTTTCTTT	CASSLGSPRQGAPTKMNTEAFF
NA	TRBV24-1	few	TRBJ1-6	TGTGCCACCAGTGATCATTCAGATAATTCACCCCTCCACTTT	CATSDHSDNSPLHF
TRBD2	TRBV20-1	NA	TRBJ2-7	TGCAGTGCTAGAGCGGGAGGCCACCTTTACGAGCAGTACTTC	CSARAGGHLYEQYF
NA	TRBV25-1	NA	TRBJ2-1	TGTGCCAGCAGTGTTTTCTATGAGCAGTTCTTC	CASSVFYEQFF
NA	TRBV7-3	NA	TRBJ2-1	TGTGCCAGCAGCTCCAAGTCAGGGCGGGGAAGCCCCTACAATGAGCAGTTCTTC	CASSSKSGRGSPYNEQFF
TRBD1	TRBV12-3/TRBV12-4	many	TRBJ2-7	TGTGCCAGCAGCTTAGGGGACAGAGCCTACGAGCAGTACTTC	CASSLGDRAYEQYF
TRBD2	TRBV7-2	few	TRBJ2-3	TGTGCCAGCAGCGCGGCTAGCGGGGGGGCAGATACGCAGTATTTT	CASSAASGGADTQYF
NA	TRBV20-1	few	TRBJ2-1	TGCAGTGCTGTTGCTGGGCGGGCGAGCTCCTACAATGAGCAGTTCTTC	CSAVAGRASSYNEQFF
NA	TRBV14	once	TRBJ2-1	TGTGCCAGCAGTGAAACGAATGAGCAGTTCTTC	CASSETNEQFF
NA	TRBV5-5	NA	TRBJ2-7	TGTGCCAGCAGCTTGATACAACACCTGGCGATACTCGAGCAGTACTTC	CASSLIQHLAILEQYF
NA	TRBV20-1	NA	TRBJ1-1	TGCAGTGCTAGAGATAAGGGGGAGGGGAACACTGAAGCTTTCTTT	CSARDKGEGNTEAFF
NA	TRBV7-2	NA	TRBJ1-2	TGTGCCAGCAGCTTATCGCCGGGAGGCTACACCTTC	CASSLSPGGYTF
NA	TRBV5-1	NA	TRBJ2-3	TGCGCCAGCATGCGAAAGGACCTCGCGGATACGCAGTATTTT	CASMRKDLADTQYF
TRBD2	TRBV10-3	few	TRBJ2-3	TGTGCCATCAGACCCGGCACTAGCGGATCCAGGCTCATCACAGATACGCAGTATTTT	CAIRPGTSGSRLITDTQYF
TRBD2	TRBV9	NA	TRBJ2-1	TGTGCCAGCAGCGCCCAACGGGGGAGGGCCCTCTCTTTGAACAATGAGCAGTTCTTC	CASSAQRGRALSLNNEQFF
NA	TRBV6-5	few	TRBJ1-5	TGTGCCAGCGGTTGGAGCAATCAGCCCCAGCATTTT	CASGWSNQPQHF
NA	TRBV20-1	many	TRBJ2-7	TGCAGTGCTAACGGGCCCGGGTACGAGCAGTACTTC	CSANGPGYEQYF
NA	TRBV7-2	NA	TRBJ1-6	TGTGCCAGCAGCGGACTAGGACTTGATTCACCCCTCCACTTT	CASSGLGLDSPLHF
NA	TRBV7-2	NA	TRBJ2-2	TGTGCCAGCAGCTTAAGAAGGGTACAGGTGGCGGAGCTGTTTTTT	CASSLRRVQVAELFF
NA	TRBV9	few	TRBJ1-1	TGTGCCAGCAGCGTATCAAGGTGGGGTTTTGGGGCTTTCTTT	CASSVSRWGFGAFF
TRBD1	TRBV7-9	NA	TRBJ2-7	TGTGCCAGCAGCTTAAGGACAGGGATCGACGAGCAGTACTTC	CASSLRTGIDEQYF
NA	TRBV20-1	many	TRBJ2-7	TGCAGTGCTAGTTTTTTGGCTGGCGAGCAGTACTTC	CSASFLAGEQYF
NA	TRBV25-1	few	TRBJ1-4	TGTGCCAGCAGTGCTGGGGGCGAAAAACTGTTTTTT	CASSAGGEKLFF
NA	TRBV15	NA	TRBJ2-1	TGTGCCACTTCAACCAGCAACCCCAATGAGCAGTTCTTC	CATSTSNPNEQFF
NA	TRBV25-1	few	TRBJ1-1	TGTGCCAGCACAGACAGGTACACTGAAGCTTTCTTT	CASTDRYTEAFF
NA	TRBV15	NA	TRBJ1-2	TGTGCCACCAGCAGAGATGGGGGCTACTATGGCTACACCTTC	CATSRDGGYYGYTF
NA	TRBV20-1	NA	TRBJ2-5	TGCAGTGCTAGAGGGTTTAGCTGGCAGGGCCACCAAGAGACCCAGTACTTC	CSARGFSWQGHQETQYF
NA	TRBV25-1	NA	TRBJ2-1	TGTGCCAGCAGTGAACCTGGGACGGCTTCATACAATGAGCAGTTCTTC	CASSEPGTASYNEQFF
NA	TRBV20-1	few	TRBJ1-4	TGCAGTGCGTGGTTTGAAAAACTGTTTTTT	CSAWFEKLFF
TRBD2	TRBV5-5	many	TRBJ2-7	TGTGCCAGCAGAATAGCGTGGCGCGGGGGAGAGCAGTACTTC	CASRIAWRGGEQYF
TRBD1	TRBV14	few	TRBJ2-7	TGTGCCAGCAGCCTTGGACAGGGGGCAGGGTACGAGCAGTACTTC	CASSLGQGAGYEQYF
NA	TRBV5-6	NA	TRBJ2-2	TGTGCCAGGCCTCGAACCGGGGAGCTGTTTTTT	CARPRTGELFF
NA	TRBV20-1	NA	TRBJ2-7	TGCAGTGCTAGACAGACCGGGACTTCACCCCACGAGCAGTACTTC	CSARQTGTSPHEQYF
NA	TRBV29-1	many	TRBJ2-4	TGCAGCGTTTCTGGTCAGGCTGGAGCCAAAAACATTCAGTACTTC	CSVSGQAGAKNIQYF
NA	TRBV5-1	few	TRBJ2-5	TGCGCCAGCAGCCGACAGACCTTCCAAGAGACCCAGTACTTC	CASSRQTFQETQYF